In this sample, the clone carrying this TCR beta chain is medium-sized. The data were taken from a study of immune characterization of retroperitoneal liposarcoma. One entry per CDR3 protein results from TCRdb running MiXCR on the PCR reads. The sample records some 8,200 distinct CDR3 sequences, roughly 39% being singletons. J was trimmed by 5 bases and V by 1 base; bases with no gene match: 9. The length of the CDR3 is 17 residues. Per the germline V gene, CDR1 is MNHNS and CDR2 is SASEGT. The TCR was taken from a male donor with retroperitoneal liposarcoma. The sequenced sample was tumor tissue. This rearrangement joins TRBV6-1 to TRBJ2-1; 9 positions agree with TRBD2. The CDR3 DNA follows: TGTGCCAGCAGTGAAGAGTACCTAGCGGGATTTAACAATGAGCAGTTCTTC. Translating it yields CASSEEYLAGFNNEQFF.